This passage covers 2 T cell receptor beta chains from one sample sequenced in a study of response to subunit inactivated influenza vaccine. In TCRdb, the RT-PCR reads were re-called with MiXCR into one record per CDR3 protein. The sample holds roughly 700,000 distinct CDR3 sequences, 15% to 19% seen once. The sequencing used PBMCs from blood, collected 12 days after vaccination. These receptors came from a man aged 45-65 years who received an inactivated influenza vaccine.

This clonotype was counted a few times. The chain recombines TRBV10-3 with TRBJ1-1, with TRBD1 as a possible D gene (6 bases). CDR3 length equals 13 residues. Germline V gene sequence: CDR1 ENHRY, CDR2 SYGVKD. Trimming removed 10 bases at V and 4 bases at J, with 16 bases between. The CDR3 here is CANQNQQGTEAFF. The CDR3 DNA is TGTGCCAACCAAAACCAACAGGGCACTGAAGCTTTCTTT.

This clonotype was seen many times. The chain uses TRBV6-1 and TRBJ1-5; no reliable D call. The CDR3 covers 14 residues. Between the trimmed V and J ends, which lost 9 bases and 7 bases, there was a span of 19 bases. Germline V gene data show CDR1 as MNHNS and CDR2 as SASEGT. The CDR3 bases are TGTGCCAGTGGGCCCGGCGGTCTGCGGCAGCCCCAGCATTTT. Its translation is CASGPGGLRQPQHF.